Detailed here is one TCR beta chain. The antigen remains undetermined. This entry is derived from a study of CD8 T cells in Susac syndrome. Findings and caveats of the study: CD8+ clones in Susac expanded most in TEMRA cells and active patients.

Each Susac syndrome patient had definite or probable disease by recently defined criteria. In contrast to the negatively isolated CD8+ and CD4+ T cells, TEMRA cells were FACS-enriched. Reverse transcription used roughly 0.45 to 1 ug RNA and random hexamers. TCRdb called the immunoSEQ multiplex PCR reads again in MiXCR, with one record for every CDR3 protein. Of about 100,000 distinct CDR3 sequences listed, 95% were seen once; the top ten hold 0.3%. Specimen: CD8+ T cells from PBMCs. The TCR sequence derives from a human donor with Susac syndrome.

Here the CDR3 reads CSVANRGDSGELFF. The CDR3 DNA sequence: TGCAGCGTTGCCAACAGGGGGGATAGCGGGGAGCTGTTTTTT. The genes are TRBV29-1 and TRBJ2-2; 8 nucleotides line up with TRBD1. Germline assignment: CDR1 SQVTM and CDR2 ANQGSEA. This CDR3 region has 14 residues. Trimming removed 4 bases from V and 7 bases from J; junction bases left unmatched: 8.